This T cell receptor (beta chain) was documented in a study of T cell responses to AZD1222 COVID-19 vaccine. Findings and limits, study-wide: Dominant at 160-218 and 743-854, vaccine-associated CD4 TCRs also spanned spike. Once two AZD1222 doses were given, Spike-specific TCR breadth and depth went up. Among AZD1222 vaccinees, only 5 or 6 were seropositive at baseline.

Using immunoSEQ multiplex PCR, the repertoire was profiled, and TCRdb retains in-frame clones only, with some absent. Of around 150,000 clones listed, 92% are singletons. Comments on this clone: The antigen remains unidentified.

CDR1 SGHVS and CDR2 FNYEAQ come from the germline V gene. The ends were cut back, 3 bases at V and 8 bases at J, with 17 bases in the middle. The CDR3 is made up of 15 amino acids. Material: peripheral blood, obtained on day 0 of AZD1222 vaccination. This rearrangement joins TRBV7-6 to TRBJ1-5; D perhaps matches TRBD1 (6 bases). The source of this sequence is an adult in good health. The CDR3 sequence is CASSFNAGDREPQHF. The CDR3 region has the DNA TGTGCCAGCAGCTTTAACGCAGGGGATAGGGAGCCCCAGCATTTT.